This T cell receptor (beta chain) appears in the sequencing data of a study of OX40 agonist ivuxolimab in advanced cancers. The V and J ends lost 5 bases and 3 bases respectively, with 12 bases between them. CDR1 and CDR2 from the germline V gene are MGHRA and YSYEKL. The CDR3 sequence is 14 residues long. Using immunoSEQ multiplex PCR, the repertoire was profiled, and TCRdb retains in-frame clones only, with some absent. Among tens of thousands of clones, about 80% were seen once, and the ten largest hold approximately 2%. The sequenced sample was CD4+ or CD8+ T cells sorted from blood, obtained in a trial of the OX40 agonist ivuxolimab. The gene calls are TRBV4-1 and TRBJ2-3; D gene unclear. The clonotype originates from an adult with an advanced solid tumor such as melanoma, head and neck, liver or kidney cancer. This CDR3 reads CASSLGPRTDTQYF. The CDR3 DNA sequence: TGCGCCAGCAGCTTAGGTCCTAGGACAGATACGCAGTATTTT.